This T cell receptor beta chain was identified in a study of blood T cell repertoires in COVID-19. In the study overall: T cells, B-cell-depleted T cells, or PBMCs supplied cDNA or gDNA.

This CDR3 region has 17 residues. Measured with immunoSEQ multiplex PCR; TCRdb has only the in-frame clones, and not every one. This table has 15,000 to 20,000 clones, 88% appearing once. The V and J genes are TRBV1 and TRBJ2-2; the table's TRBD2 call for D was not verified on the DNA. TRBV1 has pseudogene status. The material sequenced was peripheral blood. The clonotype comes from a human donor in a cohort sampled during active COVID-19. CDR3 sequence reads: CTSSETGLAGENGELFF. In DNA form, the CDR3 reads TGCACCAGCAGCGAAACGGGACTAGCGGGAGAAAACGGGGAGCTGTTTTTT.